This T cell receptor beta chain emerged from a study of CD8+CD57+ T cells in acquired aplastic anemia. Study summary: Yields of DNA that came from sorted CD4+ and CD8+ cells averaged roughly 3 ug. The average read count for CD4+ cells in healthy donors was some 11 million. Study observations and caveats: Comparison of patients with controls identified around 31 shared CD8+ CDR3 sequences.

Genomic DNA, serving as template, underwent TCR beta VDJ and CDR3 profiling. TCRdb fed the reads into MiXCR, producing one record per CDR3 protein. The data hold 150,000 to 200,000 distinct CDR3 sequences, with approximately 45% observed a single time. The table lists this clonotype with many counts. Its antigen is unidentified. Per the germline V gene, CDR1 is SEHNR and CDR2 is FQNEAQ (reference sequence). V was cut by 2 bases and J by 2 bases, with 7 bases left in between. The CDR3 runs to 14 residues. V is TRBV7-9 and J is TRBJ1-3, with D unclear. The TCR originated in a human donor in good health. Sequencing was done on a sample of sorted CD4+, CD8+, or CD8+CD57+ T cells (not recorded which) from PBMCs. This CDR3 is CASSLLGAGNTIYF. The CDR3, as DNA: TGTGCCAGCAGCTTACTGGGTGCTGGAAACACCATATATTTT.